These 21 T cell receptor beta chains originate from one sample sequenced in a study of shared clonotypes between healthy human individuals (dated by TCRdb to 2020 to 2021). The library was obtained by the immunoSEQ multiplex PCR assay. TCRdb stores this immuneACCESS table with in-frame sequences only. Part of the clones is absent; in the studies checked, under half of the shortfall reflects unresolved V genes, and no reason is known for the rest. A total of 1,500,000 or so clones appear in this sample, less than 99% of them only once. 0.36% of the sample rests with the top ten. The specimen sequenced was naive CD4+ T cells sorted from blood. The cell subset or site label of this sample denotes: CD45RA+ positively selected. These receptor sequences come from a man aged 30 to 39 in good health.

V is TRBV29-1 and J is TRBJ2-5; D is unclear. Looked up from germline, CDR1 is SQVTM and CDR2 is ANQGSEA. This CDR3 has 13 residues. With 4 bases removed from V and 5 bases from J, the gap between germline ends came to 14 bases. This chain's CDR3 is CSVVPNIRETQYF. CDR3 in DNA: TGCAGCGTTGTACCCAATATAAGGGAGACCCAGTACTTC. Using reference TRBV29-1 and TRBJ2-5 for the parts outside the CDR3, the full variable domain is SAVISQKPSRDICQRGTSLTIQCQVDSQVTMMFWYRQQPGQSLTLIATANQGSEATYESGFVIDKFPISRPNLTFSTLTVSNMSPEDSSIYLCSVVPNIRETQYFGPGTRLLVL.

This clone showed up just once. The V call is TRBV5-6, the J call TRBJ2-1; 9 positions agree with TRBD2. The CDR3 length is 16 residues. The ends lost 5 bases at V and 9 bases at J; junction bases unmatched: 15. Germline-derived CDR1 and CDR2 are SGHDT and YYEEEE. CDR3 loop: CASRPLAGVAVGEQFF. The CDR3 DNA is TGTGCCAGCAGACCTTTAGCGGGAGTAGCGGTCGGTGAGCAGTTCTTC. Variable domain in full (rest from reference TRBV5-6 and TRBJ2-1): DAGVTQSPTHLIKTRGQQVTLRCSPKSGHDTVSWYQQALGQGPQFIFQYYEEEERQRGNFPDRFSGHQFPNYSSELNVNALLLGDSALYLCASRPLAGVAVGEQFFGPGTRLTVL.

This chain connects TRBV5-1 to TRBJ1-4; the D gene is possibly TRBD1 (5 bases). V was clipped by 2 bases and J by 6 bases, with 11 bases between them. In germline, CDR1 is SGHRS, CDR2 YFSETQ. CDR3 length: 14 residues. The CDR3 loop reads CASSFQGRDEKLFF. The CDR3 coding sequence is TGCGCCAGCAGCTTCCAGGGAAGAGATGAAAAACTGTTTTTT.

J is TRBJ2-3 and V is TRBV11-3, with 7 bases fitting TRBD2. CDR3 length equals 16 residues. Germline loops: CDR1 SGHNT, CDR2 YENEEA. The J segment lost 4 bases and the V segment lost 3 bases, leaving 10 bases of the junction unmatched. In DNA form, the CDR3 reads TGTGCCAGCAGCTTGTCTAGCGGCAGAGGGTCAGATACGCAGTATTTT. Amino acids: CASSLSSGRGSDTQYF.

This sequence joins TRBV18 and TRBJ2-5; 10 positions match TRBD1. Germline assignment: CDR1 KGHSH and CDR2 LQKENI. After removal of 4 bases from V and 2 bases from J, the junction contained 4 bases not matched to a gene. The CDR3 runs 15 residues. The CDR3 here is CASSLTGGRQETQYF. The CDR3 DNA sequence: TGTGCCAGCTCACTGACAGGGGGCAGGCAAGAGACCCAGTACTTC.

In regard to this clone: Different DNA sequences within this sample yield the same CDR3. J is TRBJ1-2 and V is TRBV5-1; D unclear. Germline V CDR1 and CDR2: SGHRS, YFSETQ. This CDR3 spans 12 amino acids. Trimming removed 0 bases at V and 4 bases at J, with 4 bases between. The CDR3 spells CASSLDVYGYTF. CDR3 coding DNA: TGCGCCAGCAGCTTGGATGTCTATGGCTACACCTTC.

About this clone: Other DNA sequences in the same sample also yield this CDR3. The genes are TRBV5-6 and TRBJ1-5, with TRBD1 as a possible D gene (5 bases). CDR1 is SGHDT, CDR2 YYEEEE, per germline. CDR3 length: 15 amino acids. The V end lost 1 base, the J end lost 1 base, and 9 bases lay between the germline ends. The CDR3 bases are TGTGCCAGCAGCTTGCAGGGAGGAAGCAATCAGCCCCAGCATTTT. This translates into CASSLQGGSNQPQHF.

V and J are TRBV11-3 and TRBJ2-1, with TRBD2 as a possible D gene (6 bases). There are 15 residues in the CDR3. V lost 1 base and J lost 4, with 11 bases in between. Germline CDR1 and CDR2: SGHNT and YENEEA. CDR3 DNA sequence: TGTGCCAGCAGCTTAGCCGGGACTGGGTACAATGAGCAGTTCTTC. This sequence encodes CASSLAGTGYNEQFF.

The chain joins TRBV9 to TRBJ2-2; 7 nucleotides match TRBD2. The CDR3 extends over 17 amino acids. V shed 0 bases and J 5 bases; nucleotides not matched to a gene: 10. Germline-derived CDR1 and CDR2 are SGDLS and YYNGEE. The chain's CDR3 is CASSVDPPGGITGELFF. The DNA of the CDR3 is TGTGCCAGCAGCGTAGACCCCCCGGGAGGTATTACCGGGGAGCTGTTTTTT.

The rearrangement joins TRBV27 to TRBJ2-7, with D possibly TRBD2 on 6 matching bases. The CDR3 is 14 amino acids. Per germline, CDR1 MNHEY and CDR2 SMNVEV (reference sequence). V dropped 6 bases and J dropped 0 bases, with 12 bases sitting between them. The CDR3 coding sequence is TGTGCCAGCAGGAAGGACTATAGCTCCTACGAGCAGTACTTC. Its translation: CASRKDYSSYEQYF.

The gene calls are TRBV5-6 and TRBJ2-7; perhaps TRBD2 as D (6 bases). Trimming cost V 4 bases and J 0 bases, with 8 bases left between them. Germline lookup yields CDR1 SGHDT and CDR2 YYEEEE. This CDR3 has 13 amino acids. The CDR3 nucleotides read TGTGCCAGCAGCGGGAGGCCCTCCTACGAGCAGTACTTC. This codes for CASSGRPSYEQYF.

CDR3: CSVISREANYGYTF. DNA for the CDR3: TGCAGCGTAATTAGTCGGGAGGCCAACTATGGCTACACCTTC. The chain joins TRBV29-1 to TRBJ1-2, with no clear D. There are 14 residues in the CDR3. Germline V gene sequence: CDR1 SQVTM, CDR2 ANQGSEA. V gave up 6 bases and J gave up 2 bases, with 16 bases separating them.

CDR3 bases: TGTGCCAGCAGTACGCGGACTAGCGGGGCCTACGAGCAGTACTTC. It translates to CASSTRTSGAYEQYF. The chain has TRBV27 and TRBJ2-7, with 12 bases aligning to TRBD2. Germline-derived CDR1 and CDR2 are MNHEY and SMNVEV (reference sequence). This CDR3 has 15 residues. V shed 5 bases, J shed 2 bases, and the junction held 4 bases outside the gene matches.

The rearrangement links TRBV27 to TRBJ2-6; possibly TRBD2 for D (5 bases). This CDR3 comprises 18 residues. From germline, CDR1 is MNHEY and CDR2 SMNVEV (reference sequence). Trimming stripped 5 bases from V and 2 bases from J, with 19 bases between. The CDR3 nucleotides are TGTGCCAGCAGTCCCGGACGGGAAAAAGGACCTGGGGCCAACGTCCTGACTTTC. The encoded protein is CASSPGREKGPGANVLTF.

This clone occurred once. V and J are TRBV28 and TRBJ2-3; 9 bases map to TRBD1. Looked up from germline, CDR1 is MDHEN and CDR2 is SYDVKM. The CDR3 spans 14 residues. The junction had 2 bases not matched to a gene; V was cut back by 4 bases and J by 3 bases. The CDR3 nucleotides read TGTGCCAGCAGTTCGACAGGGGGAACAGATACGCAGTATTTT. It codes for CASSSTGGTDTQYF.

This CDR3 reads CASSLPRRRYEQYF. CDR3 sequence (DNA): TGTGCCAGCAGTTTACCTCGCCGGCGCTACGAGCAGTACTTC. The genes are TRBV28 and TRBJ2-7; D not resolved. V lost 2 bases and J lost 3, with 11 bases in between. There are 14 residues in the CDR3. Germline CDR1 is MDHEN and CDR2 is SYDVKM.

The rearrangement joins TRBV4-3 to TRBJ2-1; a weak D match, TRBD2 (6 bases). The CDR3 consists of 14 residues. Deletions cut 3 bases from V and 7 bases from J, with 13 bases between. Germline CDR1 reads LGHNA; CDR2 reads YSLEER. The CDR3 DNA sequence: TGCGCCAGCAGCCAGAGCGGAGGGAGGAATGAGCAGTTCTTC. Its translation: CASSQSGGRNEQFF.

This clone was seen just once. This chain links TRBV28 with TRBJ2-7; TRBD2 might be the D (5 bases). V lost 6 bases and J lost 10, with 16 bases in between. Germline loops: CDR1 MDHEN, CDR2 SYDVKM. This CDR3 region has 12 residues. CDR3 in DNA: TGTGCCAGCAGCCCCGGACGGAGGCCCCAGTACTTC. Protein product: CASSPGRRPQYF. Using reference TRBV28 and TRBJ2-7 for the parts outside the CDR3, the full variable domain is DVKVTQSSRYLVKRTGEKVFLECVQDMDHENMFWYRQDPGLGLRLIYFSYDVKMKEKGDIPEGYSVSREKKERFSLILESASTNQTSMYLCASSPGRRPQYFGPGTRLTVT.

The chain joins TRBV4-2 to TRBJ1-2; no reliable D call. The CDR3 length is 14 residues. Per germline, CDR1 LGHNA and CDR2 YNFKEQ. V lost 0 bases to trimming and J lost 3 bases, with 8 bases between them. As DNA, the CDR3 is TGTGCCAGCAGCCAAGAGGCCTTTGACTATGGCTACACCTTC. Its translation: CASSQEAFDYGYTF.

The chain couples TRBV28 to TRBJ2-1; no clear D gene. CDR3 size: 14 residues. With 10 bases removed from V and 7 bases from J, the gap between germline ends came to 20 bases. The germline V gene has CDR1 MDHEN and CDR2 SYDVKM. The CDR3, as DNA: TGTGCCACCACCCCCTCCAGCTATCGGAATGAGCAGTTCTTC. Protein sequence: CATTPSSYRNEQFF. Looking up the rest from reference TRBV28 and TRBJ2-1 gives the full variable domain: DVKVTQSSRYLVKRTGEKVFLECVQDMDHENMFWYRQDPGLGLRLIYFSYDVKMKEKGDIPEGYSVSREKKERFSLILESASTNQTSMYLCATTPSSYRNEQFFGPGTRLTVL.

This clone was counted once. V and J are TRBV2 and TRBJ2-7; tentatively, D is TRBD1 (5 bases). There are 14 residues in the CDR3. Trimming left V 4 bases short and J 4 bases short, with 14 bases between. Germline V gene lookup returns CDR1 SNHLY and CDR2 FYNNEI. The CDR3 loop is CASSVSRKGYEQYF. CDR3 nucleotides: TGTGCCAGCAGTGTATCTCGAAAGGGGTACGAGCAGTACTTC.